One and the same sample provided the 10 T cell receptor beta chains below, sequenced in a study of blood T cell repertoires in COVID-19. Generated by immunoSEQ multiplex PCR, the TCRdb table keeps only in-frame clones and is missing some. The sample has roughly 480,000 clones, roughly 89% seen once. Sequencing was performed on peripheral blood. The receptors shown here come from a man between 18 and 29 years old with COVID-19, enrolled during active disease.

The rearrangement links TRBV19 to TRBJ1-4, with D uncertain. Trimming took off 5 bases at V and 4 bases at J, with 11 bases between the two ends. Germline V gene sequence: CDR1 LNHDA, CDR2 SQIVND (reference sequence). The CDR3 loop spans 14 amino acids. The chain's CDR3 is CASSFSTGNEKLFF. The CDR3 DNA is TGTGCCAGTAGTTTTTCCACGGGTAATGAAAAACTGTTTTTT. Using reference TRBV19 and TRBJ1-4 for the parts outside the CDR3, the full variable domain is DGGITQSPKYLFRKEGQNVTLSCEQNLNHDAMYWYRQDPGQGLRLIYYSQIVNDFQKGDIAEGYSVSREKKESFPLTVTSAQKNPTAFYLCASSFSTGNEKLFFGSGTQLSVL.

This clone was found many times. The rearrangement uses TRBV5-1 and TRBJ2-1; 9 bases are shared with TRBD2. Germline values: CDR1 SGHRS, CDR2 YFSETQ. This CDR3 spans 15 amino acids. With 0 bases clipped from V and 7 bases from J, the junction kept 5 bases outside the gene matches. The CDR3 region has the DNA TGCGCCAGCAGCTTGGAGGGCGGGAGGGGGAATGAGCAGTTCTTC. This encodes CASSLEGGRGNEQFF. Together with reference TRBV5-1 and TRBJ2-1, the CDR3 gives the full variable domain: KAGVTQTPRYLIKTRGQQVTLSCSPISGHRSVSWYQQTPGQGLQFLFEYFSETQRNKGNFPGRFSGRQFSNSRSEMNVSTLELGDSALYLCASSLEGGRGNEQFFGPGTRLTVL.

The genes are TRBV24-1 and TRBJ2-3, with 10 bases matching TRBD1. Per germline, CDR1 KGHDR and CDR2 SFDVKD. CDR3 length equals 14 residues. After removal of 4 bases from V and 9 bases from J, the junction contained 6 bases not matched to a gene. The CDR3 protein is CATSETGTGDTQYF. The CDR3 DNA reads TGTGCCACCAGTGAAACCGGGACAGGGGACACGCAGTATTTT.

This chain connects TRBV3-1 (or the pseudogene TRBV3-2) to TRBJ1-6; 8 bases map to TRBD1. The germline V gene encodes CDR1 LGHDT and CDR2 YNNKEL (reference sequence). CDR3 length: 15 residues. With 3 bases clipped from V and 6 bases from J, the junction kept 4 bases outside the gene matches. CDR3: CASSQEQGGNSPLHF. The CDR3 nucleotides read TGTGCCAGCAGCCAGGAACAGGGGGGTAATTCACCCCTCCACTTT.

The CDR3 region is CASSYNAGVGETQYF. The CDR3, as DNA: TGTGCCAGCAGTTACAATGCCGGGGTTGGGGAGACCCAGTACTTC. The rearrangement joins TRBV6-2 or TRBV6-3 to TRBJ2-5; D may be TRBD2 (5 bases). Germline V gene data show CDR1 as MNHEY and CDR2 as SVGEGT. Trimming stripped 2 bases from V and 5 bases from J, with 15 bases between. This CDR3 region has 15 residues.

V and J are TRBV4-1 and TRBJ2-4, with no clear D. V gave up 0 bases and J gave up 4 bases, with 7 bases separating them. CDR1 and CDR2 (germline): MGHRA, YSYEKL. The CDR3 is 14 residues long. DNA of the CDR3: TGCGCCAGCAGCCAAGAAGTCAGGAAAAACATTCAGTACTTC. Protein product: CASSQEVRKNIQYF.

The J gene is TRBJ2-1, the V gene TRBV11-2; D gene ambiguous. Germline CDR1 is SGHAT and CDR2 is FQNNGV. Trimming took 1 base from V and 5 from J, leaving 6 bases between them. This CDR3 has 13 amino acids. CDR3 in amino acids: CASSLGAHNEQFF. CDR3 nucleotide sequence: TGTGCCAGCAGCTTAGGGGCACACAATGAGCAGTTCTTC.

The chain has TRBV6-1 and TRBJ1-4; D uncertain. Trimming removed 0 bases at V and 0 bases at J, with 8 bases between. The CDR3 runs 16 residues. CDR1 is MNHNS, CDR2 SASEGT, per germline. CDR3 in amino acids: CASSEAIAATNEKLFF. CDR3 in DNA: TGTGCCAGCAGTGAAGCTATAGCCGCAACTAATGAAAAACTGTTTTTT.

The rearrangement uses TRBV7-9 and TRBJ2-1; 7 bases line up with TRBD2. The CDR3 runs 17 residues. Germline assignment: CDR1 SEHNR and CDR2 FQNEAQ (reference sequence). After removal of 5 bases from V and 4 bases from J, the junction contained 14 bases not matched to a gene. The CDR3 DNA sequence: TGTGCCAGCAGCCACATGCGCCTAGCGGATCCATACAATGAGCAGTTCTTC. It specifies CASSHMRLADPYNEQFF.

J is TRBJ1-5 and V is TRBV2, with 10 nucleotides matching TRBD1. The CDR3 is 14 amino acids. Per germline, CDR1 SNHLY and CDR2 FYNNEI. With V trimmed by 8 bases and J by 9 bases, 10 bases remained unmatched. This chain's CDR3 is CASQGTGVRGPQHF. CDR3 sequence (DNA): TGTGCCAGCCAAGGGACAGGGGTGCGGGGGCCCCAGCATTTT.